This T cell receptor beta chain was recovered during a study of OX40 agonist ivuxolimab in advanced cancers. The assay was immunoSEQ multiplex PCR, and TCRdb's table has in-frame clones only and misses some. Among some 70,000 clones, 85% were seen once, and the ten largest hold roughly 0.69%. Findings and limits, study-wide: Doses of 0.1 to 3.0 mg/kg were accompanied by clonal expansion of CD4+ and CD8+ blood T cells by week 6. Relative to CD4+ cells, CD8+ T cells on average had more expanded clones.

Between the trimmed V and J ends, which lost 6 bases and 6 bases, there was a span of 13 bases. Germline V gene sequence: CDR1 SGHTA, CDR2 FQGNSA. The CDR3 is 13 residues long. To note about this clone: Its antigen is not known.

Sequenced material: CD4+ or CD8+ T cells sorted from blood, taken in a trial of the OX40 agonist ivuxolimab. The chain carries TRBV7-2 and TRBJ2-3, with D perhaps TRBD2 (5 bases). The receptor was derived from an adult with an advanced solid tumor such as melanoma, head and neck, liver or kidney cancer. The CDR3: CASRAPSGDTQYF. The CDR3 coding sequence is TGTGCCAGCAGGGCCCCCTCGGGGGATACGCAGTATTTT. Full variable domain (remainder filled in from reference TRBV7-2 and TRBJ2-3): GAGVSQSPSNKVTEKGKDVELRCDPISGHTALYWYRQSLGQGLEFLIYFQGNSAPDKSGLPSDRFSAERTGGSVSTLTIQRTQQEDSAVYLCASRAPSGDTQYFGPGTRLTVL.